This T cell receptor (beta chain) was obtained from a study of T-cell reconstitution after alpha-beta-depleted transplantation in children. About this clonotype: The target antigen is unknown.

Germline loops: CDR1 PRHDT, CDR2 FYEKMQ (reference sequence). V shed 3 bases and J shed 9 bases, with 15 bases lying between them. This CDR3 contains 15 residues. General observations from the study: Newly made T cells mostly supplied T-cell counts and diversity one year after transplant. Alpha-beta T cells present about two months after transplant were reported to originate from several hundred expanded graft clones.

During its preparation, the TCRbeta library received unique molecular identifiers. TCRdb independently ran MiXCR on the PCR reads; one entry per CDR3 protein. The sample includes fewer than 1 million distinct CDR3 sequences, approximately 15% of them seen just once. V is TRBV13 and J is TRBJ1-6; D gene unclear. Sequencing used PBMCs, mostly from graft donor cells, obtained 360 days after TCRalphabeta/CD19-depleted stem cell transplant. The sequence derives from a male patient between 5 and 17 years old who had a stem cell transplant for acute lymphoblastic leukemia, so the T cells may come from the graft donor. CDR3 sequence: CASSFGRVGSSPLHF. The CDR3 DNA reads TGTGCCAGCAGCTTCGGTAGAGTGGGGAGTTCACCCCTCCACTTT.